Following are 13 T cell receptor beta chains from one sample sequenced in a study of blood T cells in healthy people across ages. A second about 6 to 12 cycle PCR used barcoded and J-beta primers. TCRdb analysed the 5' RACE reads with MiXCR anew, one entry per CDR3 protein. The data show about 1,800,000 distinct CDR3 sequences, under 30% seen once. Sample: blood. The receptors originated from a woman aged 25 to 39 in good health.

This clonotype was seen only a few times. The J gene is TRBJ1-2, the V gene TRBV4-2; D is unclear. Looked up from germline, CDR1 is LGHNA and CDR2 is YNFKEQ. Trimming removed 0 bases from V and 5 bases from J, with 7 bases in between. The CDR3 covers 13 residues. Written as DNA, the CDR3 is TGTGCCAGCAGCCAAGATAAGGTATATGGCTACACCTTC. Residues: CASSQDKVYGYTF.

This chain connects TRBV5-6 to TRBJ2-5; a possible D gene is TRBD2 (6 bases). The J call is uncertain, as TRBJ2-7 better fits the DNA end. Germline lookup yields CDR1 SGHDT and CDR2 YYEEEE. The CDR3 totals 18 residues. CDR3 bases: TGTGCCAGCAGCTTGGCCCAGGGCTCCCGAGGACTAACCTACGAGCAGTACTTC. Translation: CASSLAQGSRGLTYEQYF.

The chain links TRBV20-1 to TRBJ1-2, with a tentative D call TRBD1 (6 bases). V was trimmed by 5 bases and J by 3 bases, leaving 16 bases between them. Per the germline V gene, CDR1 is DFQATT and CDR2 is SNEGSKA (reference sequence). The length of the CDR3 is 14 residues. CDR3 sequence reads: CSAPTPGEDYGYTF. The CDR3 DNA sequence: TGCAGTGCTCCAACGCCAGGGGAGGACTATGGCTACACCTTC.

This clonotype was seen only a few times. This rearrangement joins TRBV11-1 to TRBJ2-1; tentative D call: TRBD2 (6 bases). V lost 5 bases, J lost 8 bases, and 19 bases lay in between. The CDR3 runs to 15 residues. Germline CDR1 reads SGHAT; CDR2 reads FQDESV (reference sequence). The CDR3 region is CASSREGGIGDEQFF. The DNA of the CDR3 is TGTGCCAGCAGCCGTGAGGGCGGGATTGGGGATGAGCAGTTCTTC.

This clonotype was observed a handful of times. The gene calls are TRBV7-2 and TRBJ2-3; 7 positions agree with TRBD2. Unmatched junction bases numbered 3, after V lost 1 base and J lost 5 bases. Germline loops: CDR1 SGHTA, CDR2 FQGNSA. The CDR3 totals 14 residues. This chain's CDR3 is CASSLGPGGDTQYF. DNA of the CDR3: TGTGCCAGCAGCTTAGGACCGGGGGGAGATACGCAGTATTTT.

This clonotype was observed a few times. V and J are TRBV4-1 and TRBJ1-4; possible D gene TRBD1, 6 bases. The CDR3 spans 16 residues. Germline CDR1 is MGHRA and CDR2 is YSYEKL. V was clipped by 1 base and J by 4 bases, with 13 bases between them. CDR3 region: CASSQGGARGNEKLFF. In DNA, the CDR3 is TGCGCCAGCAGCCAAGGGGGGGCGCGGGGTAATGAAAAACTGTTTTTT.

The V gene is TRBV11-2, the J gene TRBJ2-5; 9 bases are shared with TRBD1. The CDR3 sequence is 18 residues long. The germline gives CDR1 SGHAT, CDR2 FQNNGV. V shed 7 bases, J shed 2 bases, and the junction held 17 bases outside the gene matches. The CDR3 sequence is CASNRGRGQGTNQETQYF. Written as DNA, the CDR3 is TGTGCCAGCAATCGGGGACGCGGACAGGGGACGAATCAAGAGACCCAGTACTTC.

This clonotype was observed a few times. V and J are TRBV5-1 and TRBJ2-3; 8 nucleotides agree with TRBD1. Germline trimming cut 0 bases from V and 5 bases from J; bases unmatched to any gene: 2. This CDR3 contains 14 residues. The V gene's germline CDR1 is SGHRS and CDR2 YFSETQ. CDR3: CASSLEGQGDTQYF. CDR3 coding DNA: TGCGCCAGCAGCTTGGAAGGACAGGGAGATACGCAGTATTTT.

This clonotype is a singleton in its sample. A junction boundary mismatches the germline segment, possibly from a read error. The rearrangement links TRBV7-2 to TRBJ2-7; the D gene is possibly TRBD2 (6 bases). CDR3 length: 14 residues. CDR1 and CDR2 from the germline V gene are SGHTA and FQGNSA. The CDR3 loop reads CASRRDLLSYGQYF. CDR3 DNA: TGTGCCAGCAGAAGGGACTTATTATCCTACGGGCAGTACTTC.

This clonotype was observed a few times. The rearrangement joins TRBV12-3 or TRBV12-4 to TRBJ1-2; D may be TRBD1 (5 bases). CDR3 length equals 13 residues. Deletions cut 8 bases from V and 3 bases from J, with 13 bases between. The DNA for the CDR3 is TGTGCCAGCTCACCGGACACTTACTATGGCTACACCTTC. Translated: CASSPDTYYGYTF.

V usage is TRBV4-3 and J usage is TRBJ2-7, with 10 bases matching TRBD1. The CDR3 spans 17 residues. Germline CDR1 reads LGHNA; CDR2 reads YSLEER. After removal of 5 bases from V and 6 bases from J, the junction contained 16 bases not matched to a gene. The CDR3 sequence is CASSSSRDRGFGGEQYF. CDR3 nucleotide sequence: TGCGCCAGCAGCTCGTCCCGGGACAGGGGATTCGGTGGCGAGCAGTACTTC.

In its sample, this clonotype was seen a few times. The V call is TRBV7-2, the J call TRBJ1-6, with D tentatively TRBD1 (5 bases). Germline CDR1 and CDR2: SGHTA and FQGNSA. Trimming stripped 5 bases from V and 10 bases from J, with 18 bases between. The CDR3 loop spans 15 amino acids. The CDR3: CASSPGRGALSPLHF. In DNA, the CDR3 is TGTGCCAGCAGCCCAGGACGAGGGGCGCTGTCACCCCTCCACTTT.

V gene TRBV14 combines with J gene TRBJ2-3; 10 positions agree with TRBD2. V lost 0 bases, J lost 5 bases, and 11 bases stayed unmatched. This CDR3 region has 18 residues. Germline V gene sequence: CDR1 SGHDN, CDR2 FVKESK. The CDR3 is CASSQDTSGTVTGDTQYF. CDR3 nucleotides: TGTGCCAGCAGCCAAGATACTAGCGGGACCGTTACCGGAGATACGCAGTATTTT.